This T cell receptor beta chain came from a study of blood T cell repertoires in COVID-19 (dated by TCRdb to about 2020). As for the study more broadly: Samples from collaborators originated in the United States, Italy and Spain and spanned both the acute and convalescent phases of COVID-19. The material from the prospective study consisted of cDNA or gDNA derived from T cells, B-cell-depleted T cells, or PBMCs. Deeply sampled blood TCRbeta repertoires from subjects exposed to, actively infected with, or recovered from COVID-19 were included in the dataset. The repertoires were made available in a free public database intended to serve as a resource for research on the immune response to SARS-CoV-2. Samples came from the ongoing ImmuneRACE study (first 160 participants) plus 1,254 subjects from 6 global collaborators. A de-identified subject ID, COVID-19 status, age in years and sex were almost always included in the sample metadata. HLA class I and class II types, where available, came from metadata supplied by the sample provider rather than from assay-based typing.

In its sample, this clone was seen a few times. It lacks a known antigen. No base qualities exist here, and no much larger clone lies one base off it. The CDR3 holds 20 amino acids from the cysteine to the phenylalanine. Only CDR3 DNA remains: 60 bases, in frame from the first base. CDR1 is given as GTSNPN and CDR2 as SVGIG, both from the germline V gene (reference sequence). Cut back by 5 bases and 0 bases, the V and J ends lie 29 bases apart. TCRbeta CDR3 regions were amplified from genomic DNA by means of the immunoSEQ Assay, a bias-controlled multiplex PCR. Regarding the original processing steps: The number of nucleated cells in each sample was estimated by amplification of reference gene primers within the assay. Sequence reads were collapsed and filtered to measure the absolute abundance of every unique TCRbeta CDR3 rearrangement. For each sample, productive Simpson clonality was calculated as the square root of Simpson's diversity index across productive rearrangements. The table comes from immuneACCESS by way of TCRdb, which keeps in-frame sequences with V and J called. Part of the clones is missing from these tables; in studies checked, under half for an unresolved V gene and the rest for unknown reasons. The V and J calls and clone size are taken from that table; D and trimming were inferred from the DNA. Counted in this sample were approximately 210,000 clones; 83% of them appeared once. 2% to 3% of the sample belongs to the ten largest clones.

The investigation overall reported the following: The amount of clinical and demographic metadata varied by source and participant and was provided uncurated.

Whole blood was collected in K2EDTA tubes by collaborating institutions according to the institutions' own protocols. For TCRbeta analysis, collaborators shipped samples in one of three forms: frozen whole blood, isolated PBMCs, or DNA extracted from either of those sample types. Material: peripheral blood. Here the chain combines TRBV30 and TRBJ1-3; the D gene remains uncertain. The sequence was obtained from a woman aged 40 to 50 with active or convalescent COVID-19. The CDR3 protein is CAWRLTSLRVRPLSGNTIYF. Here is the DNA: TGTGCCTGGCGCCTTACATCCCTCAGAGTCAGGCCCCTCTCTGGAAACACCATATATTTT.